These 12 T cell receptor beta chains originate from one sample sequenced in a study of blood T cell repertoires in COVID-19. Assay used: immunoSEQ multiplex PCR; TCRdb lists only in-frame clones, some missing. The sample holds about 200,000 clones, 86% seen once. The sample comprised PBMCs or T cells enriched from blood (not recorded which). Receptors were obtained from a woman younger than 45 who had been exposed to COVID-19.

The chain combines TRBV10-3 with TRBJ1-2; the D gene is possibly TRBD1 (6 bases). This CDR3 is built from 15 residues. Germline values: CDR1 ENHRY, CDR2 SYGVKD. V shed 0 bases and J shed 2 bases, with 10 bases lying between them. CDR3 loop: CAISESKQGNYGYTF. The CDR3 nucleotides are TGTGCCATCAGTGAGTCGAAACAGGGCAACTATGGCTACACCTTC.

The V call is TRBV18, the J call TRBJ1-6, with 7 bases lining up with TRBD1. The trim removed 3 bases at V and 3 bases at J, leaving 2 bases unmatched. Germline CDR1 is KGHSH and CDR2 is LQKENI. CDR3 length: 15 residues. CDR3 sequence: CASSPGQFYNSPLHF. CDR3 sequence (DNA): TGTGCCAGCTCACCGGGACAGTTCTATAATTCACCCCTCCACTTT.

V gene TRBV14 combines with J gene TRBJ1-4; the D gene is possibly TRBD1 (6 bases). This CDR3 has 15 amino acids. V was pared by 4 bases and J by 7 bases, with 16 bases between. The germline V gene encodes CDR1 SGHDN and CDR2 FVKESK. CDR3 residues: CASSLQGGLGEKLFF. The CDR3 DNA reads TGTGCCAGCAGCCTTCAAGGGGGTCTTGGTGAAAAACTGTTTTTT.

The J gene is TRBJ1-5, the V gene TRBV2, with D unclear. Germline values: CDR1 SNHLY, CDR2 FYNNEI. V was pared by 7 bases and J by 2 bases, with 18 bases between. The CDR3 length is 16 residues. In DNA, the CDR3 is TGTGCCAGCACGCCAGGAAACGGAGGAGGCAATCAGCCCCAGCATTTT. Translated: CASTPGNGGGNQPQHF.

This CDR3 reads CASSLGGGVVNEQFF. The CDR3 DNA follows: TGTGCCAGCAGTTTAGGCGGGGGAGTAGTTAATGAGCAGTTCTTC. This chain joins TRBV27 and TRBJ2-1, with 7 bases matching TRBD2. Germline lookup yields CDR1 MNHEY and CDR2 SMNVEV (reference sequence). The CDR3 length is 15 residues. V trimming: 2 bases; J trimming: 7 bases; junction bases outside the gene matches: 8.

This clone was found once. The gene calls are TRBV5-1 and TRBJ1-1; possibly TRBD1 for D (6 bases). This CDR3 contains 14 residues. V was clipped by 0 bases and J by 3 bases, with 9 bases between them. CDR1 and CDR2 from the germline V gene are SGHRS and YFSETQ. Written as DNA, the CDR3 is TGCGCCAGCAGCTTGGCGACAGGATACACTGAAGCTTTCTTT. This translates into CASSLATGYTEAFF.

This chain's CDR3 is CSVERGQGTDTQYF. Written as DNA, the CDR3 is TGCAGCGTTGAAAGGGGACAGGGCACAGATACGCAGTATTTT. The chain is built from TRBV29-1 and TRBJ2-3, with 8 bases aligning to TRBD1. CDR3 size: 14 residues. J gave up 1 base and V 2 bases, and 2 bases lay outside the gene matches. In germline, CDR1 is SQVTM, CDR2 ANQGSEA.

The chain employs TRBV5-6 and TRBJ2-7; the match to TRBD1 covers 8 bases. Trimming took 3 bases from V and 6 from J; bases not matched to a gene: 5. From germline, CDR1 is SGHDT and CDR2 YYEEEE. The CDR3 length is 13 residues. CDR3 amino acids: CASSSTGGIEQYF. The CDR3 DNA follows: TGTGCCAGCAGCTCAACAGGGGGGATCGAGCAGTACTTC.

The chain combines TRBV6-5 with TRBJ2-1, with TRBD1 identical over 11 bases. Unmatched junction bases numbered 3, after V lost 6 bases and J lost 8 bases. There are 13 residues in the CDR3. Germline lookup yields CDR1 MNHEY and CDR2 SVGAGI. The CDR3 DNA reads TGTGCCAGCAGGTGGACAGGGGGCCATGAGCAGTTCTTC. This sequence encodes CASRWTGGHEQFF.

The chain joins TRBV29-1 to TRBJ1-2; D is perhaps TRBD1 (6 bases). The CDR3 is 16 amino acids. Trimming left V 0 bases short and J 3 bases short, with 17 bases between. CDR1 and CDR2 (germline): SQVTM, ANQGSEA. CDR3 sequence: CSVEDYARGLHYGYTF. DNA for the CDR3: TGCAGCGTTGAAGATTATGCGCGGGGGCTGCACTATGGCTACACCTTC.

This sequence joins TRBV4-2 and TRBJ2-2, with D possibly TRBD2 on 5 matching bases. Germline V gives CDR1 LGHNA, CDR2 YNFKEQ. Trimming took off 5 bases at V and 0 bases at J, with 10 bases between the two ends. The CDR3 has 15 amino acids. CDR3 sequence reads: CASSKGDTNTGELFF. In DNA form, the CDR3 reads TGTGCCAGCAGCAAGGGAGACACGAACACCGGGGAGCTGTTTTTT.

This chain connects TRBV27 to TRBJ2-7; 7 bases fit TRBD1. The CDR3 is 14 residues long. After removal of 6 bases from V and 6 bases from J, the junction contained 11 bases not matched to a gene. Germline CDR1 is MNHEY and CDR2 is SMNVEV (reference sequence). The CDR3 reads CASRETGTVTEQYF. In DNA, the CDR3 is TGTGCCAGCAGAGAAACCGGGACAGTTACCGAGCAGTACTTC.